A single sample gave rise to the 27 T cell receptor beta chains below, sequenced in a study of T cells in Graves' hyperthyroidism and ophthalmopathy. Amplification of TCR beta CDR3 regions used RNA as the template. Carried out on the TCR CDR3, a first-round RT-PCR used the HTBI primer set. TCRdb called the multiplex PCR reads again in MiXCR, with one record for every CDR3 protein. The top ten clones hold 33% of a sample with about 290,000 distinct CDR3 sequences, around 16% of them seen once. Material: blood. These receptors came from a man aged 25 to 45 with Graves' hyperthyroidism.

Many counts were recorded for this clonotype. V and J are TRBV3-1 and TRBJ1-1; tentatively, D is TRBD1 (6 bases). CDR1 is LGHDT and CDR2 is YNNKEL in the germline V gene (reference sequence). Trimming stripped 4 bases from V and 5 bases from J, with 20 bases between. CDR3 length: 16 amino acids. The CDR3 nucleotides are TGTGCCAGCAGCCTCGCTTCGAGGGGGGAGAGGACTGAAGCTTTCTTT. Amino acid sequence: CASSLASRGERTEAFF.

V usage is TRBV12-3 or TRBV12-4 and J usage is TRBJ2-5; D not resolved. This CDR3 spans 13 amino acids. Trimming removed 1 base at V and 9 bases at J, with 12 bases between. The chain's CDR3 is CASSLVLRDAQYF. The CDR3 DNA follows: TGTGCCAGCAGTTTAGTACTACGCGATGCCCAGTACTTC.

The chain recombines TRBV27 with TRBJ2-5; D might be TRBD1 (5 bases). V was shortened by 10 bases and J by 4 bases, with 22 bases between the two germline ends. Germline lookup yields CDR1 MNHEY and CDR2 SMNVEV (reference sequence). The CDR3 extends over 15 amino acids. The CDR3: CATAPELQGAETQYF. CDR3 coding DNA: TGTGCCACGGCCCCTGAGTTGCAGGGTGCAGAGACCCAGTACTTC.

V is TRBV12-3 or TRBV12-4 and J is TRBJ2-3; 9 positions agree with TRBD1. The CDR3 consists of 20 residues. Trimming removed 5 bases from V and 5 bases from J; junction bases left unmatched: 23. The CDR3 loop is CASSQRTGVVDRGEGDTQYF. CDR3 nucleotides: TGTGCCAGCAGTCAGCGGACAGGGGTAGTTGACAGGGGAGAGGGAGATACGCAGTATTTT.

In this sample, this clonotype turned up a few times. The V call is TRBV7-2, the J call TRBJ2-2; the D is unclear. This CDR3 is 13 amino acids long. V was shortened by 2 bases and J by 4 bases, with 5 bases between the two germline ends. Germline V gene sequence: CDR1 SGHTA, CDR2 FQGNSA. CDR3 nucleotides: TGTGCCAGCAGCTTATACACCACCGGGGAGCTGTTTTTT. Translating it yields CASSLYTTGELFF.

This clonotype has only a few counts. The rearrangement links TRBV7-3 to TRBJ2-6; a possible D gene is TRBD1 (6 bases). Germline V gene lookup returns CDR1 SGHTA and CDR2 FQGTGA. V shed 1 base and J shed 2 bases, with 12 bases lying between them. This CDR3 is 17 amino acids long. The CDR3 bases are TGTGCCAGCAGCTTAATTTCCAGGGGAGCTGGGGCCAACGTCCTGACTTTC. This translates into CASSLISRGAGANVLTF.

There are a few counts of this clonotype. This chain connects TRBV5-1 to TRBJ2-1; D unclear. This CDR3 comprises 14 residues. V lost 0 bases and J lost 4, with 8 bases in between. CDR1 is SGHRS and CDR2 is YFSETQ in the germline V gene. For the CDR3, the DNA is TGCGCCAGCAGCTTGGAACCCGTATACAATGAGCAGTTCTTC. Translating gives CASSLEPVYNEQFF.

V usage is TRBV14 and J usage is TRBJ1-4, with D uncertain. Per the germline V gene, CDR1 is SGHDN and CDR2 is FVKESK. V was pared by 1 base and J by 3 bases, with 9 bases between. This CDR3 is built from 15 residues. The CDR3 sequence is CASSQGHSANEKLFF. The CDR3 DNA sequence: TGTGCCAGCAGCCAAGGGCACTCGGCTAATGAAAAACTGTTTTTT.

This clonotype has a count of ten or more. CDR3 bases: TGTGCCAGCAGTTTATCGAAGGGTTCGGGGACACCCCTCCACTTT. The encoded protein is CASSLSKGSGTPLHF. The chain uses TRBV27 and TRBJ1-6; D unclear. The CDR3 totals 15 residues. The V end was cut by 0 bases, the J end by 11 bases, with 14 bases between. Germline loops: CDR1 MNHEY, CDR2 SMNVEV (reference sequence).

This clonotype was recorded at least ten times. At one end, the junction sequence differs from germline, possibly due to a read error. This chain connects TRBV7-7 to TRBJ2-3; the match to TRBD2 covers 11 bases. Germline CDR1 and CDR2: SSHAT and FNYEAQ (reference sequence). This CDR3 region has 17 residues. In nucleotides, the CDR3 is TGTGCTAGCAGCCCTCAGCTCACTAGCGGGAGAACAGATACGCAGTATTTT. This gives the protein CASSPQLTSGRTDTQYF.

This clonotype was recorded at least ten times. This rearrangement joins TRBV7-9 to TRBJ2-1; TRBD2 matches at 9 bases. CDR1 and CDR2 from the germline V gene are SEHNR and FQNEAQ (reference sequence). V shed 4 bases, J shed 4 bases, and the junction held 11 bases outside the gene matches. The CDR3 sequence is 17 residues long. CDR3 sequence: CASSSTVAGGKYNEQFF. In DNA form, the CDR3 reads TGTGCCAGCAGCTCCACGGTTGCGGGAGGGAAATACAATGAGCAGTTCTTC.

This chain uses TRBV5-5 with TRBJ1-2, with unresolved D. Between the trimmed V and J ends, which lost 4 bases and 7 bases, there was a span of 14 bases. The CDR3 is 13 amino acids. The V gene's germline CDR1 is SGHKS and CDR2 YYEKEE (reference sequence). The CDR3 reads CASSHDLGSGYTF. The CDR3 nucleotides are TGTGCCAGCAGCCACGACCTAGGGAGTGGCTACACCTTC.

As to this clonotype: An end of the junction does not agree with germline; a read error may underlie this. The chain is built from TRBV14 and TRBJ2-1; 7 bases agree with TRBD1. Germline CDR1 reads SGHDN; CDR2 reads FVKESK. This CDR3 contains 17 residues. CDR3 residues: CANSPLRGRGMIDEQFF. The CDR3 DNA reads TGTGCCAACAGCCCACTCAGGGGCAGGGGGATGATCGATGAGCAGTTCTTC.

This clonotype was picked up many times. The V call is TRBV7-9, the J call TRBJ2-5; D not resolved. Deletions cut 2 bases from V and 2 bases from J, with 6 bases between. The length of the CDR3 is 13 residues. Per the germline V gene, CDR1 is SEHNR and CDR2 is FQNEAQ (reference sequence). CDR3 coding DNA: TGTGCCAGCAGCTTAAGGCAGCAAGAGACCCAGTACTTC. Its translation is CASSLRQQETQYF.

The V call is TRBV20-1, the J call TRBJ2-1, with D hard to call. The CDR3 sequence is 15 residues long. V lost 2 bases to trimming and J lost 12 bases, with 23 bases between them. CDR1 is DFQATT, CDR2 SNEGSKA, per germline (reference sequence). Written as DNA, the CDR3 is TGCAGTGCTAGAAGTTCCCTCGTTGTGGGTTTAGGGCAGTTCTTC. Its translation is CSARSSLVVGLGQFF.

In regard to this clonotype: A read error may account for a junction end that differs from germline. The rearrangement uses TRBV19 and TRBJ2-7; TRBD2 agrees at 15 bases. The CDR3 spans 16 residues. CDR1 and CDR2 (germline): LNHDA, SQIVND (reference sequence). Here the CDR3 DNA reads TGCGCCAGTAGTGTTTCCGGGACTAGCGGGAGGTACGAGCAGTACTTC. As protein: CASSVSGTSGRYEQYF.

This clonotype was counted only a few times. The chain has TRBV6-1 and TRBJ1-4; D may be TRBD1 (5 bases). The CDR3 is made up of 13 amino acids. Trimming left V 6 bases short and J 8 bases short, with 13 bases between. The germline CDR1 and CDR2 sequences are MNHNS and SASEGT. Here the CDR3 reads CASSEGLHEKLFF. For the CDR3, the DNA is TGTGCCAGCAGCGAGGGGCTACACGAAAAACTGTTTTTT.

This clonotype was seen at least ten times. The chain employs TRBV12-3 or TRBV12-4 and TRBJ1-5; tentatively, D is TRBD1 (5 bases). V was trimmed by 4 bases and J by 8 bases, leaving 15 bases between them. The CDR3 is 14 amino acids. The CDR3 nucleotides read TGTGCCAGCAGTTGGGGCGGCGCCGGGGAGCCCCAGCATTTT. Residues: CASSWGGAGEPQHF.

This rearrangement joins TRBV20-1 to TRBJ2-5; 7 bases fit TRBD1. CDR1 and CDR2 from the germline V gene are DFQATT and SNEGSKA (reference sequence). V gave up 0 bases and J gave up 2 bases; unmatched junction bases: 12. This CDR3 contains 17 residues. The CDR3 protein is CSARDIEGQTKQETQYF. In DNA form, the CDR3 reads TGCAGTGCTAGAGATATTGAGGGACAGACAAAGCAAGAGACCCAGTACTTC.

This clonotype has more than one count but fewer than ten. The chain links TRBV12-3 or TRBV12-4 to TRBJ1-5, with 7 nucleotides matching TRBD1. With 6 bases clipped from V and 6 bases from J, the junction kept 11 bases outside the gene matches. The CDR3 is made up of 15 amino acids. The CDR3: CASRRQGLAGQPQHF. CDR3 coding DNA: TGTGCCAGCAGACGACAGGGACTCGCCGGTCAGCCCCAGCATTTT.

CDR3 protein: CASSILLVTGDYNEQFF. For the CDR3, the DNA is TGTGCCAGTAGTATCCTCCTCGTTACGGGAGACTACAATGAGCAGTTCTTC. The V call is TRBV19, the J call TRBJ2-1; a weak D match, TRBD2 (6 bases). V was clipped by 3 bases and J by 3 bases, with 18 bases between them. The CDR3 contains 17 residues. Per the germline V gene, CDR1 is LNHDA and CDR2 is SQIVND (reference sequence).

There are many counts of this clonotype. The chain recombines TRBV13 with TRBJ1-5, with 7 bases that match TRBD1. Germline V lookup: CDR1 PRHDT, CDR2 FYEKMQ (reference sequence). The ends lost 0 bases at V and 5 bases at J; junction bases unmatched: 1. This CDR3 has 14 amino acids. The CDR3: CASSLGDRYQPQHF. The CDR3, as DNA: TGTGCCAGCAGCTTAGGGGACAGGTATCAGCCCCAGCATTTT.

This clonotype was detected a few times. The chain carries TRBV29-1 and TRBJ2-7; 13 nucleotides line up with TRBD2. V lost 6 bases and J lost 5; bases outside the gene matches: 4. Germline CDR1 is SQVTM and CDR2 is ANQGSEA. CDR3 size: 13 residues. This CDR3 reads CSVGLAGADEQYF. The CDR3 nucleotides read TGCAGCGTCGGACTAGCGGGAGCGGACGAGCAGTACTTC.

This clonotype has a single count. V and J are TRBV4-1 and TRBJ2-5; 8 nucleotides match TRBD1. V was clipped by 3 bases and J by 4 bases; unmatched bases: 7. The germline CDR1 and CDR2 sequences are MGHRA and YSYEKL. CDR3 size: 15 residues. As DNA, the CDR3 is TGCGCCAGCAGCCACGGGCGACAGGGGCGAGAGACCCAGTACTTC. Its protein is CASSHGRQGRETQYF.

This clonotype was seen repeatedly, ten times or more. V is TRBV3-1 and J is TRBJ2-6; D remains ambiguous. The CDR3 has 17 residues. Looked up from germline, CDR1 is LGHDT and CDR2 is YNNKEL (reference sequence). The germline V and J ends were trimmed by 1 base and 1 base, with 11 bases remaining between them. CDR3: CASSQAPDGSGANVLTF. The CDR3 region has the DNA TGTGCCAGCAGCCAAGCCCCAGATGGATCTGGGGCCAACGTCCTGACTTTC.

The genes are TRBV7-9 and TRBJ1-2; D remains ambiguous. Looked up from germline, CDR1 is SEHNR and CDR2 is FQNEAQ (reference sequence). V shed 8 bases and J shed 0 bases, with 10 bases lying between them. The CDR3 totals 13 residues. DNA of the CDR3: TGTGCCAGCGAGGGCACCGCTAACTATGGCTACACCTTC. This codes for CASEGTANYGYTF.

This clonotype was counted ten times or more. The chain carries TRBV5-1 and TRBJ2-6, with D unresolved. V lost 0 bases and J lost 2, with 3 bases in between. The germline V gene has CDR1 SGHRS and CDR2 YFSETQ. The CDR3 sequence is 14 residues long. The DNA of the CDR3 is TGCGCCAGCAGCTTGGATCCTGGGGCCAACGTCCTGACTTTC. Its protein is CASSLDPGANVLTF.